This entry lists 4 T cell receptor beta chains sequenced from one sample in a study of identifying expanded T cells in peripheral blood. Profiled with immunoSEQ multiplex PCR; TCRdb holds only in-frame clones, not every one. The sample holds approximately 80,000 clones, just under 85% seen once. Sequenced input: blood. Source of these receptors: a person aged 18 to 75 in good health.

This chain uses TRBV19 with TRBJ1-2; D not certain. Trimming pared 8 bases from V and 1 base from J, leaving 17 bases between. The CDR3 sequence is 15 residues long. Germline V gives CDR1 LNHDA, CDR2 SQIVND (reference sequence). The CDR3 DNA reads TGTGCCAGTGCCACACCGGGAACCAGTAACTATGGCTACACCTTC. It is translated as CASATPGTSNYGYTF.

The chain carries TRBV10-3 and TRBJ2-5; D is uncertain. The end of the DNA aligns better with TRBJ2-7, so the J call may be wrong. The CDR3 is made up of 13 amino acids. CDR1 is ENHRY, CDR2 SYGVKD, per germline. CDR3 DNA: TGTGCCATCTCTGAGGTGGTCGCCTACGAGCAGTACTTC. It is translated as CAISEVVAYEQYF.

The chain recombines TRBV30 with TRBJ2-2; TRBD1 matches 8 bases. Trimming took 0 bases from V and 1 from J; bases not matched to a gene: 1. CDR1 and CDR2 from the germline V gene are GTSNPN and SVGIG (reference sequence). This CDR3 has 15 residues. The CDR3 loop reads CAWSVGTGNTGELFF. The CDR3 DNA follows: TGTGCCTGGAGTGTCGGGACAGGGAACACCGGGGAGCTGTTTTTT.

The chain links TRBV19 to TRBJ2-7, with D tentatively TRBD1 (5 bases). This CDR3 has 16 residues. Deletions cut 2 bases from V and 2 bases from J, with 16 bases between. CDR1 and CDR2 (germline): LNHDA, SQIVND (reference sequence). The CDR3 coding sequence is TGTGCCAGTAGTATAAGGGGCGCGATGTTTCCCTACGAGCAGTACTTC. Its protein product is CASSIRGAMFPYEQYF.